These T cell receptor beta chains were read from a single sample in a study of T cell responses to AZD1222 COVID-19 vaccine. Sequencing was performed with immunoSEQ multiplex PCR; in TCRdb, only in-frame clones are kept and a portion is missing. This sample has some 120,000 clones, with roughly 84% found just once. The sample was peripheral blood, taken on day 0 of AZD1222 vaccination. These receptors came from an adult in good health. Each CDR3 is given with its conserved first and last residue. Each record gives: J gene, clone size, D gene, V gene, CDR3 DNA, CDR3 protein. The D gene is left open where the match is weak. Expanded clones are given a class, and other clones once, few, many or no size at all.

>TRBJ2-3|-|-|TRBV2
TGTGCCAGCAGCGAAGGGGGGGGGATGACAGATACGCAGTATTTT
CASSEGGGMTDTQYF
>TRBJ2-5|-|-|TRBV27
TGTGCCAGCAGTTCAACCCTCGTGGAGACCCAGTACTTC
CASSSTLVETQYF
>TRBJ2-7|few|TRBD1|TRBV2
TGTGCCCACGGGACAGGGGTAGGCGAGCAGTACTTC
CAHGTGVGEQYF
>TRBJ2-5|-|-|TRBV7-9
TGTGCCAGCGGTAGCGGCGACGGGACCCAGTACTTC
CASGSGDGTQYF
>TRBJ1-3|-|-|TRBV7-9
TGTGCCAGCGATGTTGGCCGCTCTGGAAACACCATATATTTT
CASDVGRSGNTIYF
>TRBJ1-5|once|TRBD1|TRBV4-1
TGCGCCAGCAGCCGGGACAGGGTGTGGCAGCCCCAGCATTTT
CASSRDRVWQPQHF
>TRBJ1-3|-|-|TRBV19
TGTGCCAGTAGAGCTCCCGGGTATGGAAACACCATATATTTT
CASRAPGYGNTIYF
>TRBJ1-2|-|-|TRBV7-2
TGTGCCAGCAGCTTCGGCCCGGGCTACACCTTC
CASSFGPGYTF
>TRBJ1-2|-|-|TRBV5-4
TGTGCCAGCAGCTTGGTAGGGCAGGATGGCTACACCTTC
CASSLVGQDGYTF
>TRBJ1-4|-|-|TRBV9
TGTGCCAGCAGCTCTCGGGGGGGTAGAGAAAAACTGTTTTTT
CASSSRGGREKLFF
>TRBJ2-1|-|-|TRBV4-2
TGTGCCAGCAGCCAAGGGCGGGGAGGCTCCTACAATGAGCAGTTCTTC
CASSQGRGGSYNEQFF
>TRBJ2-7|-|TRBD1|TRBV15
TGTGCCACCAGCGAACAGGGGGCCCTCCCGGGTGAGCAGTACTTC
CATSEQGALPGEQYF
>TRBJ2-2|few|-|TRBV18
TGTGCCAGCTCACCACCGAGGTCAGGGAAATCCGGGGAGCTGTTTTTT
CASSPPRSGKSGELFF
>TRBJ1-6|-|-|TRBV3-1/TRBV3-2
TGTGCCAGCAGCCAAGTAGGGCCCTATAATTCACCCCTCCACTTT
CASSQVGPYNSPLHF
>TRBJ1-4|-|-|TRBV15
TGTGCCACCAGCAGCGGATTTACTAATGAAAAACTGTTTTTT
CATSSGFTNEKLFF
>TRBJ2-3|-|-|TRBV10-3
TGTGCCATCCAACTCAGGGGCCCCGCCAACACAGATACGCAGTATTTT
CAIQLRGPANTDTQYF
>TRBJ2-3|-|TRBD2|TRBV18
TGTGCCAGCTCACCAATGGGAGGGGTGGAAGATACGCAGTATTTT
CASSPMGGVEDTQYF
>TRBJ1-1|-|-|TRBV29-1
TGCAGCGTCCTAGGGCAGAAAGAAGCTTTCTTT
CSVLGQKEAFF
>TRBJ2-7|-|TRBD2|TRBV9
TGTGCCAGCAGCCCGGTGGGAGGGTACTACGAGCAGTACTTC
CASSPVGGYYEQYF
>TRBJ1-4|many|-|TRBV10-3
TGTGCCGCCGGGGGAGCAACTAATGAAAAACTGTTTTTT
CAAGGATNEKLFF
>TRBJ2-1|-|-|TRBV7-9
TGTGCCAGCAGCTTAAACCCGGGCGGGTCCTACAATGAGCAGTTCTTC
CASSLNPGGSYNEQFF
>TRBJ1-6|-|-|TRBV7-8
TGTGCCAGCAGCTTAGCGCTGAGGAGGGATTCACCCCTCCACTTT
CASSLALRRDSPLHF
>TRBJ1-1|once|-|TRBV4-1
TGCGCCAGCAGCCCCTCCACCCCCCGGAGTCGGATTCGCCTGGGGACTGAAGCTTTCTTT
CASSPSTPRSRIRLGTEAFF
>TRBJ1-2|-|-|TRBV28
TGTGCCAGCAGTTCGGGGGGTCACTATGGCTACACCTTC
CASSSGGHYGYTF
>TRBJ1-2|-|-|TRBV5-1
TGCGCCAGCAGCTATCCAGATTACTATGGCTACACCTTC
CASSYPDYYGYTF
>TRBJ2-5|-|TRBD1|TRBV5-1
TGCGCCAGCACACCCGGGACAGGGGGACTTCCCTATGTGGAGACCCAGTACTTC
CASTPGTGGLPYVETQYF
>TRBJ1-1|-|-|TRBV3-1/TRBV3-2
TGTGCCAGCAGCCATCCAGGACTAGCCATGAACACTGAAGCTTTCTTT
CASSHPGLAMNTEAFF
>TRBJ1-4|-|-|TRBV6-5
TGTGCCAGCAAGAATTCAGGGAGGCATGATGAAAAACTGTTTTTT
CASKNSGRHDEKLFF
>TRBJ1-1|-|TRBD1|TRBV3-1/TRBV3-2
TGTGCCAGCAGCCAAGAAAGGGGCAGACAGGGTGCCACTGAAGCTTTCTTT
CASSQERGRQGATEAFF
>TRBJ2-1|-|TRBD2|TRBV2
TGTGCCAGCAGTGGGACTAGCGGGGGGGCAGGTGAGCAGTTCTTC
CASSGTSGGAGEQFF
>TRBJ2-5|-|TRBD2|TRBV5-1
TGCGCCAGCAGCTTGTGGGCGGGGGATACACTTCTAAAAGAGACCCAGTACTTC
CASSLWAGDTLLKETQYF
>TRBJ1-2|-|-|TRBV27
TGTGCCAGCAGCCCCGGGGGGGGAGTGGGTGGCTACACCTTC
CASSPGGGVGGYTF
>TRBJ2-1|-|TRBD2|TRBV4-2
TGTGCCAGCAGCCAAGAATCTAGCGGGGGGCCCTACAATGAGCAGTTCTTC
CASSQESSGGPYNEQFF
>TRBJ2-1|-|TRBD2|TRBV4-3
TGCGCCAGCAGCCAAGACCGCGGGGGGCCCAATGAGCAGTTCTTC
CASSQDRGGPNEQFF
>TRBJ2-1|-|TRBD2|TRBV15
TGTGCCACCAGCAGATCCAGCGGGGGCCTAAGCTCCTACAATGAGCAGTTCTTC
CATSRSSGGLSSYNEQFF
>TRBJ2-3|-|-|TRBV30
TGTGCCTGGAATTTCGTCTCCGGGACAGATACGCAGTATTTT
CAWNFVSGTDTQYF
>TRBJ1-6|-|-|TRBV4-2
TGTGCCAGCAGCCAAGATGTCAGGGGAGATTCACCCCTCCACTTT
CASSQDVRGDSPLHF
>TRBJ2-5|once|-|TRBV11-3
TGTGCCAGCAGCTTAGTAGGGACAACTGGGGAGACCCAGTACTTC
CASSLVGTTGETQYF
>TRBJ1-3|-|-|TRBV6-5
TGTGCCAGCAACCCGGGGGGCTCTGGAAACACCATATATTTT
CASNPGGSGNTIYF
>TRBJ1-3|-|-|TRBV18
TGTGCCAGCTCACCACCGTCCTTCCCTGGAAACACCATATATTTT
CASSPPSFPGNTIYF
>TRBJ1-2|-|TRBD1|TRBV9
TGTGCCAGCAGCGTATCGGGGCAGGGGGTCAAATATGGCTACACCTTC
CASSVSGQGVKYGYTF
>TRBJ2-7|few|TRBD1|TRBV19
TGTGCCAGTAGTACGGGGACAGGGGGCGAGCAGTACTTC
CASSTGTGGEQYF
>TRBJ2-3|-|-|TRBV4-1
TGCGCCAGCAGCCAAGTGGGGACTAGCACAGATACGCAGTATTTT
CASSQVGTSTDTQYF
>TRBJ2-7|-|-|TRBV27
TGTGCCAGTTCCGGGACGGACAACTACGAGCAGTACTTC
CASSGTDNYEQYF
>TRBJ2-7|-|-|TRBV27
TGTGCCAGCAGTACACGGTCCTACGAGCAGTACTTC
CASSTRSYEQYF
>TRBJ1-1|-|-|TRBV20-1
TGCAGTGCTGGAGATAACACTGAAGCTTTCTTT
CSAGDNTEAFF
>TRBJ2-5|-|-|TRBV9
TGTGCCAGCAGCGCTGATACGGAGTGGGAGACCCAGTACTTC
CASSADTEWETQYF
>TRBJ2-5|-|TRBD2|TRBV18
TGTGCCAGCTCACCCGATATTAGCGGGGGGCCGGGAGGAGAGACCCAGTACTTC
CASSPDISGGPGGETQYF
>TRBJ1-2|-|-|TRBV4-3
TGCGCCAGCAGCCCACATGATCGGTACTATGGCTACACCTTC
CASSPHDRYYGYTF
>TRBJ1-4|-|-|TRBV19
TGTGCCAGTAGTATAGTTCGGTCCGCGTTCCCAACTAATGAAAAACTGTTTTTT
CASSIVRSAFPTNEKLFF
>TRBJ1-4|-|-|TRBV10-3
TGTGCCATCAGTGAGTCCCTAGGGACAAGGGTCGAAAAACTGTTTTTT
CAISESLGTRVEKLFF
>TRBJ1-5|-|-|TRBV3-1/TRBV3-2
TGTGCCAGCAGCCAAGTTTCCGGGGGGCCCCAGCATTTT
CASSQVSGGPQHF
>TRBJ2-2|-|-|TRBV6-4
TGTGCCAGCAGCGAGCGGGACACCGGGGAGCTGTTTTTT
CASSERDTGELFF
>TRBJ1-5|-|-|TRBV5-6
TGTGCCAGCAGTTCAGGGCGAGGGCAGCCCCAGCATTTT
CASSSGRGQPQHF
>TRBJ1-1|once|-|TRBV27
TGTGCCAGCAGTCCCCAGGGAGGTGGCACTGAAGCTTTCTTT
CASSPQGGGTEAFF
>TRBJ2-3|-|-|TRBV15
TGTGCCACCAGCAGCCGACGGGCAGATACGCAGTATTTT
CATSSRRADTQYF
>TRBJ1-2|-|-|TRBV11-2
TGTGCCAGCAGCTTAGCTACGGGGTCCGGGGATGGCTACACCTTC
CASSLATGSGDGYTF